A selection of T cell receptor beta chains follows, all from one sample in a study of T-cell memory formation after mild COVID-19. TCRdb fed the 5' RACE reads into MiXCR, producing one record per CDR3 protein. This table holds some 290,000 distinct CDR3 sequences, around 15% found once. Sequencing input: PBMCs or a T cell subset sorted from them (not recorded which). These receptor sequences come from a man between 18 and 29 years old who had mild COVID-19 (a few samples of this study predate the infection). Cell type and time point are not known. CDR3s include the opening cysteine and the closing phenylalanine or tryptophan. Each record gives: J gene, V gene, clone size, D gene, CDR3 DNA, CDR3 protein. D genes are given only for firm matches. Some rows mark clone size as missing; the rest say once, few, many or name a class of expanded clone.

J: TRBJ2-7
V: TRBV20-1
size: once
D: -
DNA: TGCAGTGCTAGAGTTTCCGGGACATCCCTCAACGAGCAGTACTTC
CDR3: CSARVSGTSLNEQYF

J: TRBJ2-5
V: TRBV4-1
size: -
D: TRBD1
DNA: TGCGCCAGCAGCCCAAGGACAGGGGAAGAGACCCAGTACTTC
CDR3: CASSPRTGEETQYF

J: TRBJ1-2
V: TRBV12-3/TRBV12-4
size: -
D: -
DNA: TGTGCCAGCAGTTTAGTGGCAGATGGCTACACCTTC
CDR3: CASSLVADGYTF

J: TRBJ2-2
V: TRBV4-2
size: few
D: TRBD1
DNA: TGTGCCAGCAGCCCCCAGACAGGGGGCTACGGGGAGCTGTTTTTT
CDR3: CASSPQTGGYGELFF

J: TRBJ2-4
V: TRBV11-1
size: -
D: -
DNA: TGTGCCAGCAGGGGCCCGGGGGACATTCAGTACTTC
CDR3: CASRGPGDIQYF

J: TRBJ2-7
V: TRBV7-9
size: -
D: TRBD2
DNA: TGTGCCAGCAGCCCCAAAGGAGCGGGGTACGAGCAGTACTTC
CDR3: CASSPKGAGYEQYF

J: TRBJ2-1
V: TRBV29-1
size: -
D: TRBD1
DNA: TGCAGCGTGGACAGGGAATGGCGCAATGAGCAGTTCTTC
CDR3: CSVDREWRNEQFF

J: TRBJ1-1
V: TRBV6-5
size: -
D: -
DNA: TGTGCCAGCAGTTACTCCGCCGGGGCTATTGGCACTGAAGCTTTCTTT
CDR3: CASSYSAGAIGTEAFF

J: TRBJ1-1
V: TRBV7-9
size: -
D: -
DNA: TGTGCCAGCAGCAGCGGACAGCCTCAAGCTTTCTTT
CDR3: CASSSGQPQAFF

J: TRBJ2-7
V: TRBV4-1
size: -
D: TRBD2
DNA: TGCGCCAGCAGACTTCTAGCGGGAAGCTCCTACGAGCAGTACTTC
CDR3: CASRLLAGSSYEQYF

J: TRBJ1-2
V: TRBV7-2
size: few
D: -
DNA: TGTGCCAGCAGCTCCCACACCCACTATGGCTACACCTTC
CDR3: CASSSHTHYGYTF

J: TRBJ2-1
V: TRBV9
size: few
D: -
DNA: TGTGCCAGCAGCACACCGGGACGACGGGGTAATGAGCAGTTCTTC
CDR3: CASSTPGRRGNEQFF

J: TRBJ2-5
V: TRBV2
size: -
D: -
DNA: TGTGCCAGCAGGCACCCGACAGCACGATCGGAGACCCAGTACTTC
CDR3: CASRHPTARSETQYF

J: TRBJ2-1
V: TRBV10-3
size: -
D: TRBD1
DNA: TGTGCCATCAGTGATCCAATATTATCGACAGGGGGCTACAATGAGCAGTTCTTC
CDR3: CAISDPILSTGGYNEQFF

J: TRBJ1-3
V: TRBV4-3
size: -
D: -
DNA: TGCGCCAGCAGCCAGGACGCCCATAGTAGTGGAAACACCATATATTTT
CDR3: CASSQDAHSSGNTIYF

J: TRBJ1-3
V: TRBV10-3
size: -
D: -
DNA: TGTGCCATCAGTGAGTCGAGGGGGGCGCGCAGTGGAAACACCATATATTTT
CDR3: CAISESRGARSGNTIYF

J: TRBJ1-4
V: TRBV4-3
size: -
D: -
DNA: TGCGCCAGCAGCCCGGACGTGGGCCGAGAAAAACTGTTTTTT
CDR3: CASSPDVGREKLFF

J: TRBJ2-2
V: TRBV2
size: few
D: TRBD2
DNA: TGTGCCAGCAGTGCCGTTGGGACTATCGGGGAGCTGTTTTTT
CDR3: CASSAVGTIGELFF

J: TRBJ2-1
V: TRBV7-2
size: -
D: -
DNA: TGTGCCAGCAGCTCGCGGGCAGCCAATGAGCAGTTCTTC
CDR3: CASSSRAANEQFF

J: TRBJ2-3
V: TRBV7-2
size: few
D: TRBD2
DNA: TGTGCCAGCAGCTTAGCCCCTCGCGGGGGGGGCCCAGATACGCAGTATTTT
CDR3: CASSLAPRGGGPDTQYF

J: TRBJ2-1
V: TRBV27
size: -
D: -
DNA: TGTGCCAGCAGTTCCTCGACACTAGGATACAATGAGCAGTTCTTC
CDR3: CASSSSTLGYNEQFF

J: TRBJ1-6
V: TRBV10-3
size: -
D: -
DNA: TGTGCCATCAGTGAGTCGGTCTCACCCCTCCACTTT
CDR3: CAISESVSPLHF

J: TRBJ1-1
V: TRBV20-1
size: few
D: -
DNA: TGCAGTGCTAGAGAGGGCAGGGGAGGCGGCACTGAAGCTTTCTTT
CDR3: CSAREGRGGGTEAFF

J: TRBJ2-1
V: TRBV5-1
size: many
D: TRBD1
DNA: TGCGCCAGCAGCCCCGGGACAGGAAAGAACAATGAGCAGTTCTTC
CDR3: CASSPGTGKNNEQFF

J: TRBJ2-5
V: TRBV12-3/TRBV12-4
size: many
D: -
DNA: TGTGCCAGCAGCAACTGGGGTGGTTGGCAAGAGACCCAGTACTTC
CDR3: CASSNWGGWQETQYF

J: TRBJ2-3
V: TRBV24-1
size: -
D: -
DNA: TGTGCCACCCGCGGGGGCCTGGCAACAGATACGCAGTATTTT
CDR3: CATRGGLATDTQYF

J: TRBJ2-1
V: TRBV7-2
size: many
D: -
DNA: TGTGCCAGCAAGGTCGGGCCCAATGAGCAGTTCTTC
CDR3: CASKVGPNEQFF

J: TRBJ2-1
V: TRBV11-3
size: few
D: -
DNA: TGTGCCAGCAGCTTAACGGGAAGATACAATGAGCAGTTCTTC
CDR3: CASSLTGRYNEQFF

J: TRBJ2-5
V: TRBV9
size: few
D: -
DNA: TGTGCCAGCAGCGTAGCTTCCGGGAGAGAGACCCAGTACTTC
CDR3: CASSVASGRETQYF

J: TRBJ1-3
V: TRBV9
size: -
D: TRBD1
DNA: TGTGCCAGCAGCGTAGTGGGGGACAGCTCTGGAAACACCATATATTTT
CDR3: CASSVVGDSSGNTIYF

J: TRBJ2-4
V: TRBV11-3
size: -
D: -
DNA: TGTGCCAGCAGCAAGGCGGGGGCGGCGGGGAACATTCAGTACTTC
CDR3: CASSKAGAAGNIQYF

J: TRBJ2-7
V: TRBV20-1
size: few
D: TRBD2
DNA: TGCAGTGCTAGGGACTGGGAGGGATTCGACGAGCAGTACTTC
CDR3: CSARDWEGFDEQYF

J: TRBJ2-1
V: TRBV7-2
size: -
D: -
DNA: TGTGCCAGCAGCTTAGTTCCCAGTAGCTCCTACAATGAGCAGTTCTTC
CDR3: CASSLVPSSSYNEQFF

J: TRBJ1-1
V: TRBV5-1
size: -
D: TRBD1
DNA: TGCGCCAGCAGCCCAAGGACAGGACAGAACACTGAAGCTTTCTTT
CDR3: CASSPRTGQNTEAFF

J: TRBJ2-3
V: TRBV4-3
size: -
D: TRBD2
DNA: TGCGCCAGCAGCTGGCCGGGACTAGCGGGGGAAGATACGCAGTATTTT
CDR3: CASSWPGLAGEDTQYF

J: TRBJ1-6
V: TRBV12-3/TRBV12-4
size: -
D: -
DNA: TGTGCCAGCAGTTTGGGGGCCGGGAGCTCCTATAATTCACCCCTCCACTTT
CDR3: CASSLGAGSSYNSPLHF

J: TRBJ1-2
V: TRBV2
size: -
D: -
DNA: TGTGCCAGACCTGCTGATGGAACTTCCTATGGCTACACCTTC
CDR3: CARPADGTSYGYTF